The 17 T cell receptor beta chains listed next were all sequenced from one sample in a study of vaccination effects on CD4 cells after COVID-19. In the ViraFEST assay, antigen-specific CD4+ clonotypes were identified by expansion after peptide-pool stimulation. Having been cultured for less than 13 days, the cells underwent CD4+ T cell isolation. This person caught SARS-CoV-2 sometime from March to December 2020, and PCR testing confirmed the infection. The method was immunoSEQ multiplex PCR; TCRdb's version includes in-frame clones alone and lacks a portion of them. The profile shows 20,000 to 30,000 clones, around 77% of them singletons. The antigens these receptors bind are not known. The sample in question was CD4+ T cells from PBMCs cultured with SARS-CoV-2 spike peptides, obtained before COVID-19 vaccination. Receptors were obtained from a human donor who had a prior SARS-CoV-2 infection.

This clone was seen more than once but under ten times. This chain uses TRBV19 with TRBJ1-2; TRBD1 matches at 8 bases. The V segment lost 4 bases and the J segment 5 bases; nucleotides outside the gene matches: 9. CDR3 length: 15 residues. Germline-derived CDR1 and CDR2 are LNHDA and SQIVND (reference sequence). The CDR3 spells CASSTPTQGDYGYTF. The CDR3, as DNA: TGTGCCAGTAGTACCCCTACACAGGGGGATTATGGCTACACCTTC.

This clone showed up just a few times. V is TRBV5-5 and J is TRBJ1-5; TRBD1 matches 8 bases. Germline V gene lookup returns CDR1 SGHKS and CDR2 YYEKEE (reference sequence). V shed 0 bases, J shed 5 bases, and the junction held 4 bases outside the gene matches. The CDR3 has 15 amino acids. The CDR3 DNA follows: TGTGCCAGCAGCTTGGGACAGGGGTCCGATCAGCCCCAGCATTTT. Protein sequence: CASSLGQGSDQPQHF.

This clone has only one observation. V gene TRBV11-3 combines with J gene TRBJ2-6; D ambiguous. The V gene's germline CDR1 is SGHNT and CDR2 YENEEA. Trimming removed 4 bases at V and 4 bases at J, with 14 bases between. The CDR3 runs 16 residues. In DNA form, the CDR3 reads TGTGCCAGCAGCTATGGGAAGGGTGACGGGGCCAACGTCCTGACTTTC. This codes for CASSYGKGDGANVLTF.

The chain links TRBV14 to TRBJ2-7; D is undetermined. Trimming took off 3 bases at V and 0 bases at J, with 15 bases between the two ends. The length of the CDR3 is 16 residues. The germline V gene has CDR1 SGHDN and CDR2 FVKESK. CDR3 DNA sequence: TGTGCCAGCAGCCAGACATTATCCGATAGCTCCTACGAGCAGTACTTC. It specifies CASSQTLSDSSYEQYF.

CDR3 loop: CATSDLPRDRVLSGANVLTF. The CDR3, as DNA: TGTGCCACCAGTGATTTACCCCGTGACAGGGTTTTGTCTGGGGCCAACGTCCTGACTTTC. The rearrangement links TRBV24-1 to TRBJ2-6; 7 bases are a match to TRBD1. There are 20 residues in the CDR3. Germline trimming cut 1 base from V and 1 base from J; bases unmatched to any gene: 12. Germline CDR1 is KGHDR and CDR2 is SFDVKD.

This sequence joins TRBV5-1 and TRBJ2-3; a weak D match, TRBD2 (6 bases). The V gene's germline CDR1 is SGHRS and CDR2 YFSETQ. This CDR3 spans 14 amino acids. Trimming shortened V by 4 bases and J by 1 base, and 10 bases separated the two germline ends. Written as DNA, the CDR3 is TGCGCCAGCAGCACGTCTAGCGGCACAGATACGCAGTATTTT. Protein sequence: CASSTSSGTDTQYF.

On this clone itself: The junction does not match germline at one end; this may be a read error. The chain uses TRBV14 and TRBJ1-6; no reliable D call. The germline V gene encodes CDR1 SGHDN and CDR2 FVKESK. The CDR3 length is 16 residues. The CDR3 DNA reads TGTTCCAGCAGCCCTCAGATCTCCTCCCATAATTCACCCCTCCACTTT. It translates to CSSSPQISSHNSPLHF.

The rearrangement uses TRBV10-3 and TRBJ2-1; D may be TRBD2 (5 bases). This CDR3 has 14 amino acids. CDR1 is ENHRY, CDR2 SYGVKD, per germline. V was shortened by 6 bases and J by 4 bases, with 13 bases between the two germline ends. This CDR3 is CAIRALERYNEQFF. The CDR3 coding sequence is TGTGCCATCAGAGCACTAGAAAGATACAATGAGCAGTTCTTC.

This clone was detected only a few times. This chain links TRBV5-4 with TRBJ1-6; D is possibly TRBD1 (5 bases). Per the germline V gene, CDR1 is SGHNT and CDR2 is YYREEE (reference sequence). Between the trimmed V and J ends, which lost 4 bases and 5 bases, there was a span of 13 bases. The CDR3 totals 15 residues. CDR3 DNA: TGTGCCAGCAGCCCCGGGTGGGGGGATAATTCACCCCTCCACTTT. Translation: CASSPGWGDNSPLHF.

The chain employs TRBV6-5 and TRBJ2-3; TRBD2 agrees at 12 bases. This CDR3 is built from 14 residues. J was trimmed by 9 bases and V by 4 bases; bases with no gene match: 5. Looked up from germline, CDR1 is MNHEY and CDR2 is SVGAGI. The CDR3 loop is CASSSLAGGQTQYF. In nucleotides, the CDR3 is TGTGCCAGCAGTTCTCTAGCGGGGGGGCAAACGCAGTATTTT.

The chain links TRBV5-1 to TRBJ2-3; D is perhaps TRBD1 or TRBD2 (5 bases each). CDR3 length: 18 residues. V lost 0 bases and J lost 2, with 19 bases in between. Germline V CDR1 and CDR2: SGHRS, YFSETQ. The CDR3 sequence is CASSLAPAVRGSTDTQYF. DNA for the CDR3: TGCGCCAGCAGCTTGGCCCCGGCAGTGAGGGGCTCCACAGATACGCAGTATTTT.

V is TRBV13 and J is TRBJ2-1; 7 bases line up with TRBD1. Per germline, CDR1 PRHDT and CDR2 FYEKMQ (reference sequence). V shed 5 bases and J 0 bases; nucleotides not matched to a gene: 4. CDR3 size: 15 residues. The CDR3 reads CASSKDRASYNEQFF. The CDR3 nucleotides are TGTGCCAGCAGCAAAGACAGGGCCTCCTACAATGAGCAGTTCTTC. The complete variable domain, with remaining parts taken from reference TRBV13 and TRBJ2-1, reads AAGVIQSPRHLIKEKRETATLKCYPIPRHDTVYWYQQGPGQDPQFLISFYEKMQSDKGSIPDRFSAQQFSDYHSELNMSSLELGDSALYFCASSKDRASYNEQFFGPGTRLTVL.

V usage is TRBV5-1 and J usage is TRBJ2-1, with D possibly matching TRBD1 (5 bases). The length of the CDR3 is 15 residues. Per germline, CDR1 SGHRS and CDR2 YFSETQ. V gave up 0 bases and J gave up 2 bases, with 9 bases separating them. CDR3 sequence reads: CASSLVQGTYNEQFF. The DNA of the CDR3 is TGCGCCAGCAGCTTGGTGCAGGGAACCTACAATGAGCAGTTCTTC.

V is TRBV2 and J is TRBJ2-7; D uncertain. CDR1 and CDR2 from the germline V gene are SNHLY and FYNNEI. The CDR3 is 14 amino acids. V lost 4 bases to trimming and J lost 3 bases, with 13 bases between them. CDR3 nucleotide sequence: TGTGCCAGCAGTGTGTCTCAGATTAACTACGAGCAGTACTTC. It encodes CASSVSQINYEQYF.

The chain has TRBV7-2 and TRBJ2-5; TRBD2 matches at 10 bases. The CDR3 length is 15 residues. J lost 5 bases, V lost 3 bases, and 6 bases had no gene match. Germline V gives CDR1 SGHTA, CDR2 FQGNSA. CDR3 in DNA: TGTGCCAGCAGCTTTCTAGCGGGAGTAGTTGAGACCCAGTACTTC. As protein: CASSFLAGVVETQYF.

V usage is TRBV2 and J usage is TRBJ2-1; D may be TRBD1 (6 bases). This CDR3 comprises 11 residues. The V end was cut by 10 bases, the J end by 8 bases, with 12 bases between. The V gene's germline CDR1 is SNHLY and CDR2 FYNNEI. The CDR3 spells CAKQEGDEQFF. The CDR3 region has the DNA TGTGCCAAACAAGAGGGGGATGAGCAGTTCTTC.

The V call is TRBV5-1, the J call TRBJ2-3, with a tentative D call TRBD2 (6 bases). Looked up from germline, CDR1 is SGHRS and CDR2 is YFSETQ. The CDR3 extends over 16 amino acids. V was cut by 2 bases and J by 0 bases, with 13 bases left in between. The CDR3 DNA follows: TGCGCCAGCAGCTTCGGAAATAGCGGCAGCACAGATACGCAGTATTTT. Translated, it gives CASSFGNSGSTDTQYF.